Detailed here is one TCR beta chain. This sample stems from a study of technical replicates of blood from a few donors. Assay: immunoSEQ multiplex PCR; the TCRdb copy retains only in-frame clones and omits some. The sample includes 70,000 or so clones, 90% to 95% of them seen just once. V was shortened by 5 bases and J by 5 bases, with 12 bases between the two germline ends. The CDR3 length is 13 residues. Per the germline V gene, CDR1 is SGHAT and CDR2 is FQNNGV. V gene TRBV11-2 combines with J gene TRBJ1-1; perhaps TRBD1 as D (6 bases). The sample taken for sequencing was T cells isolated from PBMCs. This receptor was identified in a human donor in good health. Some clones in this sample may be carry-over from other donors' samples. DNA of the CDR3: TGTGCCAGCAGCCAAAACAGGGAGACTGAAGCTTTCTTT. The encoded protein is CASSQNRETEAFF.